This TCR beta chain was found in a study of T cell responses to AZD1222 COVID-19 vaccine. Recipients boosted at about 4 weeks or about 12 weeks are pooled. Clones were read by immunoSEQ multiplex PCR, and TCRdb kept only the in-frame ones, dropping some. The sample holds 150,000 or so clones, roughly nine tenths seen once. Study-level results: A mostly white British donor set with more females was recruited, and clonal diversity was possibly underestimated. Baseline testing showed seropositivity in only six AZD1222 recipients. The reported proportion of spike-specific TCRs targeting unmutated variant regions was nearly half.

A word on this clone: Its specificity is unknown. At the DNA level, this CDR3 is encoded by other sequences in the same sample as well.

The CDR3 has 16 residues. Germline CDR1 reads SGHVS; CDR2 reads FQNEAQ. The V end was cut by 1 base, the J end by 13 bases, with 23 bases between. The sample was peripheral blood, taken 28 days after the second AZD1222 dose. This TCR was recovered from an adult who received the AZD1222 COVID-19 vaccine. J is TRBJ2-1 and V is TRBV7-8, with a possible D match to TRBD1 (5 bases). The CDR3 region has the DNA TGTGCCAGCAGCTTAGGGGCGAGCAGGGTAGCTAGTGAACAGTTCTTC. Protein sequence: CASSLGASRVASEQFF.